This T cell receptor beta chain derives from a study of blood T cells in healthy people across ages. Every donor provided 9.5 to 10 milliliters of peripheral blood. Overall study findings and caveats: There was no known CMV status for donors, so expanded clonotype changes were possibly confounded. PBMCs that were unsorted prevented a conclusive naive versus antigen-experienced comparison.

Trimming took 3 bases from V and 8 from J, leaving 19 bases between them. CDR3 size: 16 residues. Germline loops: CDR1 MGHRA, CDR2 YSYEKL. Then a second PCR, running about 6 to 11 cycles, was carried out with a sample-barcoded 5' primer and a J-beta primer mix. A single record per CDR3 protein comes from TCRdb applying MiXCR to the 5' RACE reads. There are 1.5 million to 2 million distinct CDR3 sequences in the sample; 28% occur only once, and approximately 7.7% lies in the top ten. Regarding this clonotype: Its antigen remains unknown. This could be a read error, since a much larger clone is one nucleotide away. The missing conserved phenylalanine or tryptophan at the end of this CDR3 makes a read error likely.

Material: blood. The V and J genes are TRBV4-1 and TRBJ1-4; D may be TRBD1 (5 bases). This sequence originates from a woman under 40 in good health. CDR3 in amino acids: CASSHPPGREREKLFV. DNA of the CDR3: TGCGCCAGCAGCCATCCTCCGGGCAGGGAGAGGGAAAAACTGTTTGTT.